The clone carrying this TCR beta chain occurred a few times. Antigen: not known. This specimen comes from a study of T-cell memory formation after mild COVID-19. Notes on the study in general: Contracting CD4+ clones lay largely in CM and EM, with CD8+ ones residing in EMRA. A balance of CD4 and CD8 characterized clones contracting day 15 to 85, whereas later expanders leaned CD4+.

This CDR3 region has 14 residues. Germline values: CDR1 LGHDT, CDR2 YNNKEL (reference sequence). V lost 4 bases, J lost 3 bases, and 2 bases stayed unmatched. After 5'RACE with constant-segment primers, TCR alpha and TCR beta cDNA libraries carrying sample barcodes and UMIs were obtained. TCRdb re-analysed the 5' RACE reads in MiXCR, keeping a single row per CDR3 protein. The data show over 400,000 distinct CDR3 sequences, less than 25% seen once. Sequenced: PBMCs or a T cell subset sorted from them (not recorded which). The receptor comes from an adult woman who had mild COVID-19 (a few samples of this study predate the infection). Cell type and time point are not known. The chain carries TRBV3-1 and TRBJ1-1; 10 nucleotides match TRBD1. CDR3 nucleotides: TGTGCCAGCAGCCGACAGGGGGCGGACACTGAAGCTTTCTTT. This translates into CASSRQGADTEAFF. Complete variable domain (other parts from reference TRBV3-1 and TRBJ1-1): DTAVSQTPKYLVTQMGNDKSIKCEQNLGHDTMYWYKQDSKKFLKIMFSYNNKELIINETVPNRFSPKSPDKAHLNLHINSLELGDSAVYFCASSRQGADTEAFFGQGTRLTVV.